This T cell receptor (beta chain) emerged from a study of cytomegalovirus exposure and HLA in healthy donors. Study-wide context: Among roughly 190 million T cells, an earlier analysis found roughly 110 million unique TCR beta sequences. Study outcomes and limitations: Most likely, a cluster of highly shared sequence variants arose as a sequencing artifact. Some public TCRs appeared in many individuals, while most sequences were rare.

The PCR ran on 60 Vbeta and 13 Jbeta primers. TCRdb's table, derived via immunoSEQ multiplex PCR, lists solely in-frame clones and lacks some. The top ten hold 11% to 15% of the sample, which has approximately 190,000 clones, around 82% seen once. With regard to this clone: What it recognizes is unknown.

The germline V gene has CDR1 SGHVS and CDR2 FNYEAQ. This CDR3 contains 16 residues. V trimming: 1 base; J trimming: 4 bases; junction bases outside the gene matches: 0. The chain carries TRBV7-6 and TRBJ2-2; 13 bases agree with TRBD2. The clonotype comes from a woman in her twenties or thirties in good health and CMV-seropositive. The material sequenced was PBMCs. The CDR3 DNA reads TGTGCCAGCAGCTTAGGGACTAGCGGGAGCACCGGGGAGCTGTTTTTT. This codes for CASSLGTSGSTGELFF.